This T cell receptor beta chain appears in the sequencing data of a study of Graves' ophthalmopathy and Graves' hyperthyroidism. This clonotype appeared a single time. Using RNA transcripts, the TCR beta CDR3 regions were amplified. RT-PCR with HTBI primers came first, then second-round multiplex PCR. From the multiplex PCR reads, TCRdb called clonotypes with MiXCR, one entry per CDR3 protein. This table has hundreds of thousands of distinct CDR3 sequences, 20% to 25% appearing once. The CDR3 length is 14 residues. V lost 6 bases, J lost 4 bases, and 13 bases lay in between. Germline CDR1 reads MNHEY; CDR2 reads SMNVEV (reference sequence). Where ophthalmopathy was present, donors had moderate-to-severe activity, CAS ≥3, NOSPECS ≥4 and duration under 3 months. Serum thyroxine and TRAb, along with clinical symptoms, thyroid ultrasound and orbital computed tomography, were what diagnosis relied on. PBMCs were isolated by Ficoll-Paque density gradient centrifugation, using 7.5 to 10 ml of fresh peripheral blood as the starting material.

The chain is built from TRBV27 and TRBJ1-5, with D unresolved. Sequencing was performed on peripheral blood. This TCR derives from a woman aged 45-65 years with Graves' ophthalmopathy. The DNA of the CDR3 is TGTGCCAGCAGAGCCGTGGGCGGGAATCAGCCCCAGCATTTT. The encoded protein is CASRAVGGNQPQHF.